The rows below give T cell receptor beta chains drawn from one sample of a study of metastatic and nonmetastatic thyroid tumors. MiXCR reprocessed the PCR reads for TCRdb. The sample has about 30,000 clones, 30% seen once. The sample comprised blood. These receptors were taken from a female donor with papillary thyroid cancer or a benign thyroid nodule (not recorded which). Some clones in this sample may be carry-over from other donors' samples. The CDR3 runs from the conserved cysteine through the conserved F or W. The D gene is left open where the match is weak. The size of a clone is reported for some rows only, either as once, few or many, or as a class for expanded clones.

few,TRBV27,TRBJ1-2,NA,CASSSFGGNYGYTF,TGTGCCAGCAGCTCCTTCGGGGGGAACTATGGCTACACCTTC
NA,TRBV6-1,TRBJ1-2,TRBD1,CATHKVTGTGGYTF,TGTGCCACCCATAAGGTCACGGGGACAGGTGGCTACACCTTC
NA,TRBV28,TRBJ2-3,NA,CASSLGDTQYF,TGTGCCAGCAGTTTAGGAGATACGCAGTATTTT
NA,TRBV6-1,TRBJ2-7,NA,CASRETPTGSAYEQYF,TGTGCCAGCAGAGAGACCCCAACAGGGTCAGCCTACGAGCAGTACTTC
NA,TRBV28,TRBJ2-3,TRBD2,CASSLAGELDRQYF,TGTGCCAGCAGTTTAGCGGGAGAATTGGATAGGCAGTATTTT
NA,TRBV24-1,TRBJ2-2,NA,CATSDPSSGELFF,TGTGCCACCAGTGATCCTTCGTCCGGGGAGCTGTTTTTT
NA,TRBV6-5,TRBJ1-1,NA,CASSYSEGWGQNTEAFF,TGTGCCAGCAGTTACTCCGAAGGTTGGGGACAAAACACTGAAGCTTTCTTT
NA,TRBV4-1,TRBJ1-2,NA,CASSPPVGGRLTF,TGCGCCAGCAGCCCCCCGGTAGGGGGGCGCCTGACCTTC
many,TRBV18,TRBJ1-1,TRBD1,CASSPSGTGDTEAFF,TGTGCCAGCTCACCATCCGGGACAGGGGACACTGAAGCTTTCTTT
few,TRBV7-9,TRBJ2-5,NA,CASSKLGGIQETQYF,TGTGCCAGCAGCAAGTTGGGGGGAATCCAAGAGACCCAGTACTTC
NA,TRBV20-1,TRBJ2-2,NA,CSASLHNTGELFF,TGCAGTGCTAGTCTCCACAACACCGGGGAGCTGTTTTTT
few,TRBV12-3/TRBV12-4,TRBJ1-5,NA,CASTKGYQGTSNQPQHF,TGTGCCAGCACCAAGGGGTATCAGGGAACTAGCAATCAGCCCCAGCATTTT
medium-sized,TRBV11-3,TRBJ2-7,NA,CASSLDGSLNEQYF,TGTGCCAGCAGCTTAGATGGGAGTCTTAACGAGCAGTACTTC
NA,TRBV7-2,TRBJ1-2,TRBD1,CASSSLGTAYGYTF,TGTGCCAGCAGCTCACTTGGGACAGCCTATGGCTACACCTTC
NA,TRBV6-1,TRBJ1-6,NA,CASTGKDRLNSPLHF,TGTGCCAGTACCGGCAAAGACAGACTTAATTCACCCCTCCACTTT
NA,TRBV20-1,TRBJ2-6,NA,CSAVKLSGANVLTF,TGCAGTGCCGTAAAACTATCTGGGGCCAACGTCCTGACTTTC
many,TRBV6-1,TRBJ2-7,NA,CASSRETYEQYF,TGTGCCAGCAGTAGAGAAACCTACGAGCAGTACTTC
many,TRBV30,TRBJ1-6,TRBD1,CAWRGRDRIASYNSPLHF,TGTGCCTGGAGGGGAAGGGACAGAATTGCCTCCTATAATTCACCCCTCCACTTT
NA,TRBV6-2/TRBV6-3,TRBJ2-2,TRBD1,CASSYRTGRTTGELFF,TGTGCCAGCAGCTACAGGACAGGGAGGACCACCGGGGAGCTGTTTTTT
few,TRBV11-2,TRBJ2-1,NA,CASRPGHQSSYNEQFF,TGTGCCAGCAGGCCGGGACATCAAAGCTCCTACAATGAGCAGTTCTTC
few,TRBV2,TRBJ2-3,TRBD2,CASNYGLAGVSTQYF,TGTGCCAGCAACTACGGACTAGCGGGAGTTAGTACGCAGTATTTT
NA,TRBV2,TRBJ2-5,TRBD2,CASREETSGAGSQYF,TGTGCCAGCAGGGAGGAGACTAGCGGGGCTGGGTCCCAGTACTTC